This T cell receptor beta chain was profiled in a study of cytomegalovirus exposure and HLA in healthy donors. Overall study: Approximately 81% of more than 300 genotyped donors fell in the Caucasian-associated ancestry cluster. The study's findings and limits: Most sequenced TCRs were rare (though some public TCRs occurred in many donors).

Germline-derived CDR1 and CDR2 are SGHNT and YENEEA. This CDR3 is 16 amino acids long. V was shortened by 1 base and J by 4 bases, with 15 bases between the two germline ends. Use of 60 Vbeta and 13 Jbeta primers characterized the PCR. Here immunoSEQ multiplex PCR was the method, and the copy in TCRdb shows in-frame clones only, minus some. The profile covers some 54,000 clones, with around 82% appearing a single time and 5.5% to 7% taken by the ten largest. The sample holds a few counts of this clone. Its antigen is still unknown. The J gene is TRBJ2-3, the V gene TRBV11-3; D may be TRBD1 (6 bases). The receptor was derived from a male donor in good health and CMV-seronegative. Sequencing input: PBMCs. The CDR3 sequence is CASSLGAGDDADTQYF. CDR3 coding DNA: TGTGCCAGCAGCTTAGGTGCAGGGGATGACGCAGATACGCAGTATTTT.